One sample yielded the 26 T cell receptor beta chains listed below, sequenced in a study of Graves' ophthalmopathy and Graves' hyperthyroidism. Scientists amplified the TCR beta CDR3 regions from RNA transcripts. First-round RT-PCR with HTBI primers preceded a second-round multiplex PCR. TCRdb reprocessed the multiplex PCR reads with MiXCR, giving one entry per CDR3 protein. Among hundreds of thousands of distinct CDR3 sequences, 22% were seen once, and the ten largest hold around 7%. Sequencing used peripheral blood. All receptors derive from a woman under 30 with stable Graves' hyperthyroidism. Some clones in this sample may be carry-over from other donors' samples.

The chain employs TRBV11-1 and TRBJ2-2; 9 nucleotides align to TRBD1. Germline V gives CDR1 SGHAT, CDR2 FQDESV (reference sequence). After removal of 5 bases from V and 6 bases from J, the junction contained 10 bases not matched to a gene. This CDR3 contains 16 residues. CDR3 bases: TGTGCCAGCAGCATCCCAGGGACAGGGTCATCCGGGGAGCTGTTTTTT. Residues: CASSIPGTGSSGELFF.

This clonotype was observed many times. The chain combines TRBV12-3 or TRBV12-4 with TRBJ2-7; tentatively, D is TRBD2 (6 bases). V lost 7 bases and J lost 0, with 16 bases in between. The CDR3 sequence is 15 residues long. This chain's CDR3 is CASTPGGRSSYEQYF. The CDR3 nucleotides read TGTGCCAGCACCCCCGGGGGACGGAGCTCCTACGAGCAGTACTTC.

This clonotype was recorded at least ten times. V and J are TRBV18 and TRBJ1-2; D remains ambiguous. CDR1 is KGHSH, CDR2 LQKENI, per germline. Deletions cut 3 bases from V and 4 bases from J, with 9 bases between. The CDR3 runs 13 residues. In DNA, the CDR3 is TGTGCCAGCTCACCTGGTGGAAGCTATGGCTACACCTTC. It codes for CASSPGGSYGYTF.

The genes are TRBV5-1 and TRBJ2-7; TRBD1 matches at 7 bases. This CDR3 region has 14 residues. CDR1 is SGHRS and CDR2 is YFSETQ in the germline V gene. V gave up 4 bases and J gave up 4 bases; unmatched junction bases: 8. The CDR3 region has the DNA TGCGCCAGCAGCCCGACAGGGTTAGGGTACGAGCAGTACTTC. Its protein is CASSPTGLGYEQYF.

This clonotype was observed a handful of times. V gene TRBV7-2 combines with J gene TRBJ2-5; 10 bases match TRBD1. In germline, CDR1 is SGHTA, CDR2 FQGNSA. Unmatched junction bases numbered 5, after V lost 2 bases and J lost 5 bases. The CDR3 sequence is 15 residues long. CDR3 in DNA: TGTGCCAGCAGCTTAAGGGGACAGGGGTTCGAGACCCAGTACTTC. Its translation is CASSLRGQGFETQYF.

The chain combines TRBV11-1 with TRBJ2-1, with 9 bases identical to TRBD2. Germline V lookup: CDR1 SGHAT, CDR2 FQDESV (reference sequence). The CDR3 spans 15 residues. V was pared by 3 bases and J by 7 bases, with 7 bases of the junction left unmatched. The CDR3 sequence is CASSFGGGRGNEQFF. As DNA, the CDR3 is TGTGCCAGCAGCTTCGGAGGCGGGAGGGGGAATGAGCAGTTCTTC.

This clonotype was picked up many times. The chain employs TRBV11-2 and TRBJ1-3; D remains ambiguous. In germline, CDR1 is SGHAT, CDR2 FQNNGV. Trimming left V 4 bases short and J 2 bases short, with 12 bases between. CDR3 length: 15 amino acids. In nucleotides, the CDR3 is TGTGCCAGCAGCTCCAGCGGGGTCGCTGGAAACACCATATATTTT. Amino acids: CASSSSGVAGNTIYF.

This clonotype was seen many times. The chain carries TRBV2 and TRBJ2-5, with 8 bases lining up with TRBD1. The CDR3 consists of 14 residues. V lost 10 bases and J lost 0; bases outside the gene matches: 7. Germline V gene lookup returns CDR1 SNHLY and CDR2 FYNNEI. The CDR3 DNA reads TGTGCCACCCGGGACAGGACGTACCAAGAGACCCAGTACTTC. Its translation is CATRDRTYQETQYF. Complete variable domain (other parts from reference TRBV2 and TRBJ2-5): EPEVTQTPSHQVTQMGQEVILRCVPISNHLYFYWYRQILGQKVEFLVSFYNNEISEKSEIFDDQFSVERPDGSNFTLKIRSTKLEDSAMYFCATRDRTYQETQYFGPGTRLLVL.

This clonotype was recorded many times. The chain recombines TRBV20-1 with TRBJ1-6; 8 bases are a match to TRBD1. V lost 3 bases, J lost 7 bases, and 2 bases stayed unmatched. Looked up from germline, CDR1 is DFQATT and CDR2 is SNEGSKA (reference sequence). CDR3 length equals 13 residues. The CDR3 sequence: CSASDRGNSPLHF. CDR3 DNA sequence: TGCAGTGCTAGCGACAGGGGAAATTCACCCCTCCACTTT.

This clonotype was seen at least ten times. This chain uses TRBV20-1 with TRBJ1-1; D gene ambiguous. Germline values: CDR1 DFQATT, CDR2 SNEGSKA (reference sequence). CDR3 length: 16 amino acids. Trimming pared 0 bases from V and 5 bases from J, leaving 19 bases between. The CDR3 spells CSARDLGSPHGTEAFF. CDR3 nucleotides: TGCAGTGCTAGAGATCTCGGCAGCCCCCATGGTACTGAAGCTTTCTTT.

This clonotype was seen many times. This chain uses TRBV14 with TRBJ1-2, with a possible D match to TRBD1 (6 bases). The CDR3 consists of 15 residues. Trimming cost V 4 bases and J 6 bases, with 18 bases left between them. Germline V gene sequence: CDR1 SGHDN, CDR2 FVKESK. CDR3 region: CASSPRTQGADGYTF. In DNA form, the CDR3 reads TGTGCCAGCAGCCCTCGGACACAGGGCGCGGATGGCTACACCTTC.

The chain combines TRBV6-1 with TRBJ2-2; TRBD2 is a possible D gene (6 bases). V lost 1 base, J lost 5 bases, and 11 bases lay in between. This CDR3 is built from 15 residues. Looked up from germline, CDR1 is MNHNS and CDR2 is SASEGT. The CDR3 loop reads CASSEGPAGTGELFF. The DNA of the CDR3 is TGTGCCAGCAGTGAAGGGCCAGCGGGTACCGGGGAGCTGTTTTTT.

This clonotype occurred many times. The chain recombines TRBV19 with TRBJ1-2; TRBD1 aligns across 9 bases. The V gene end was trimmed by 4 bases and the J gene end by 1 base; junction bases not matched to a gene: 7. Looked up from germline, CDR1 is LNHDA and CDR2 is SQIVND (reference sequence). The CDR3 totals 16 residues. The CDR3, as DNA: TGTGCCAGTAGTAACAGGGGGCGTAATTATAACTATGGCTACACCTTC. Translating gives CASSNRGRNYNYGYTF. Together with reference TRBV19 and TRBJ1-2, the CDR3 gives the full variable domain: DGGITQSPKYLFRKEGQNVTLSCEQNLNHDAMYWYRQDPGQGLRLIYYSQIVNDFQKGDIAEGYSVSREKKESFPLTVTSAQKNPTAFYLCASSNRGRNYNYGYTFGSGTRLTVV.

The CDR3 loop reads CASTLSRGSSNQPQHF. CDR3 in DNA: TGTGCCAGCACCTTATCCAGGGGAAGTAGCAATCAGCCCCAGCATTTT. The chain carries TRBV6-1 and TRBJ1-5; a possible D gene is TRBD1 (6 bases). Germline V gene data show CDR1 as MNHNS and CDR2 as SASEGT. Trimming shortened V by 7 bases and J by 0 bases, and 16 bases separated the two germline ends. This CDR3 region has 16 residues.

There are many counts of this clonotype. The chain links TRBV20-1 to TRBJ2-5, with a weak D call TRBD2 (7 bases). This CDR3 comprises 14 residues. Germline V CDR1 and CDR2: DFQATT, SNEGSKA (reference sequence). Trimming left V 1 base short and J 2 bases short, with 11 bases between. CDR3: CSARGGGWQETQYF. Here the CDR3 DNA reads TGCAGTGCTAGAGGGGGGGGCTGGCAAGAGACCCAGTACTTC.

The V gene is TRBV29-1, the J gene TRBJ1-2, with D possibly being TRBD1 (5 bases). V was pared by 3 bases and J by 1 base, with 18 bases between. There are 16 residues in the CDR3. The germline V gene encodes CDR1 SQVTM and CDR2 ANQGSEA. Here the CDR3 reads CSVESEAGYYNYGYTF. The CDR3, as DNA: TGCAGCGTTGAGTCCGAGGCAGGGTATTATAACTATGGCTACACCTTC. Filled out from reference TRBV29-1 and TRBJ1-2, the complete variable domain reads SAVISQKPSRDICQRGTSLTIQCQVDSQVTMMFWYRQQPGQSLTLIATANQGSEATYESGFVIDKFPISRPNLTFSTLTVSNMSPEDSSIYLCSVESEAGYYNYGYTFGSGTRLTVV.

In this sample, this clonotype turned up many times. This sequence joins TRBV12-3 or TRBV12-4 and TRBJ2-2; 8 bases fit TRBD2. V lost 5 bases, J lost 5 bases, and 4 bases stayed unmatched. The CDR3 consists of 14 residues. As DNA, the CDR3 is TGTGCCAGCAGTCCCAGCGGGAGAACCGGGGAGCTGTTTTTT. It is translated as CASSPSGRTGELFF.

This clonotype was observed at least ten times. The J gene is TRBJ1-1, the V gene TRBV12-3 or TRBV12-4, with D possibly TRBD1 on 6 matching bases. The germline V and J ends were trimmed by 6 bases and 4 bases, with 18 bases remaining between them. The CDR3 has 15 residues. In DNA form, the CDR3 reads TGTGCCAGCAGCGCAAACGCCGGGACAAGCACTGAAGCTTTCTTT. Its translation is CASSANAGTSTEAFF.

This clonotype was seen ten or more times. This chain connects TRBV13 to TRBJ2-7, with 7 nucleotides matching TRBD1. Germline loops: CDR1 PRHDT, CDR2 FYEKMQ (reference sequence). With 4 bases clipped from V and 4 bases from J, the junction kept 10 bases outside the gene matches. There are 15 residues in the CDR3. The CDR3 reads CASSWRQGGIYEQYF. The CDR3 DNA is TGTGCCAGCAGCTGGCGACAGGGCGGAATATACGAGCAGTACTTC.

This clonotype was counted a few times. The V gene is TRBV6-2 or TRBV6-3, the J gene TRBJ2-7, with 9 nucleotides matching TRBD1. The CDR3 spans 14 residues. Losses at the gene ends were 6 bases for V and 1 base for J; bases not matched to a gene: 4. From germline, CDR1 is MNHEY and CDR2 SVGEGT. CDR3 in amino acids: CASRRDRDSYEQYF. In nucleotides, the CDR3 is TGTGCCAGCAGGAGGGACAGGGATTCCTACGAGCAGTACTTC.

This clonotype was recorded at least ten times. This chain connects TRBV5-1 to TRBJ2-7; D remains ambiguous. V was clipped by 5 bases and J by 3 bases, with 18 bases between them. The CDR3 consists of 15 residues. CDR1 and CDR2 from the germline V gene are SGHRS and YFSETQ. CDR3 residues: CASSLTAKPNYEQYF. The CDR3 nucleotides are TGCGCCAGCAGTTTAACTGCGAAACCTAACTACGAGCAGTACTTC.

This chain joins TRBV28 and TRBJ1-5; 12 bases match TRBD1. Unmatched junction bases numbered 4, after V lost 3 bases and J lost 4 bases. The CDR3 runs to 16 residues. Germline V CDR1 and CDR2: MDHEN, SYDVKM. The CDR3: CASSFRDRGRNQPQHF. Written as DNA, the CDR3 is TGTGCCAGCAGTTTCCGGGACAGGGGGCGAAATCAGCCCCAGCATTTT.

The chain links TRBV12-3 or TRBV12-4 to TRBJ2-5; D may correspond to TRBD1 or TRBD2 (5 bases each). V gave up 8 bases and J gave up 1 base, with 11 bases separating them. The CDR3 has 13 amino acids. The CDR3, as DNA: TGTGCCAGCGTGGGGGAGCTCCAAGAGACCCAGTACTTC. This encodes CASVGELQETQYF.

This clonotype occurred a few times. This rearrangement joins TRBV20-1 to TRBJ1-6, with TRBD1 matching over 11 bases. Trimming removed 0 bases from V and 8 bases from J; junction bases left unmatched: 12. Germline CDR1 reads DFQATT; CDR2 reads SNEGSKA (reference sequence). This CDR3 spans 18 amino acids. This chain's CDR3 is CSAREPGQGVLFDSPLHF. The CDR3 nucleotides read TGCAGTGCTAGAGAACCGGGACAGGGGGTTTTATTTGATTCACCCCTCCACTTT.

This clonotype was recorded many times. The chain links TRBV29-1 to TRBJ2-7, with 10 bases identical to TRBD2. The CDR3 spans 15 residues. Germline CDR1 is SQVTM and CDR2 is ANQGSEA. V lost 4 bases and J lost 0; bases outside the gene matches: 6. CDR3 loop: CSVVLAGGSSYEQYF. CDR3 DNA: TGCAGCGTTGTATTAGCGGGGGGTTCCTCCTACGAGCAGTACTTC.

The chain recombines TRBV10-2 with TRBJ1-5; D gene ambiguous. Trimming cost V 0 bases and J 6 bases, with 9 bases left between them. The CDR3 loop spans 14 amino acids. Germline values: CDR1 WSHSY, CDR2 SAAADI. CDR3 coding DNA: TGCGCCAGCAGTGAGTCAGCGGGGTTTCAGCCCCAGCATTTT. Translating gives CASSESAGFQPQHF.